What follows are 22 T cell receptor beta chains derived from one specimen sequenced in a study of T cells in women clearing cervical HPV infection. Only in-frame clones appear in the TCRdb table, and some are missing; sequencing was by immunoSEQ multiplex PCR. The clone table shows about 44,000 clones, with the ten largest holding 0.95% to 1.5%. What was sequenced was blood buffy coat. Receptors were obtained from a woman aged 18 to 75 with a cervical HPV16 infection that either progressed to CIN3+ or cleared (not recorded which).

As for this clone: The read ends 3 residues shy of where the CDR3 ends; the end is completed using the germline J gene. The chain links TRBV19 to TRBJ2-1; 11 nucleotides agree with TRBD2. V lost 4 bases and J lost 0; bases outside the gene matches: 5. The CDR3 runs 17 residues. Germline CDR1 LNHDA, CDR2 SQIVND (reference sequence). The sequenced part of the CDR3 DNA is TGTGCCAGTAGTACTAGCGGGGGGCTTAGCTCCTACAATGAG. It codes for CASSTSGGLSSYNE. The complete CDR3 sequence is CASSTSGGLSSYNEQFF.

With regard to this clone: The CDR3 goes on 3 residues after the read ends, and that part is filled in from the germline J gene. The genes are TRBV4-2 and TRBJ2-7; weak D call: TRBD1 (6 bases). V was shortened by 4 bases and J by 4 bases, with 14 bases between the two germline ends. Germline values: CDR1 LGHNA, CDR2 YNFKEQ. The CDR3 sequence is 14 residues long. CDR3: CASSPSGGVYEQYF. The DNA read from the CDR3 is TGTGCCAGCAGCCCCTCTGGGGGCGTATACGAG.

With regard to this clone: The sequence runs out 3 residues before the end of the CDR3; the remainder is reconstructed from the germline J gene. The chain employs TRBV7-3 and TRBJ1-4, with TRBD1 identical over 9 bases. The CDR3 totals 14 residues. CDR1 and CDR2 (germline): SGHTA, FQGTGA. CDR3 bases read: TGTGCCAGCAGCTTCGGGACAGGGCCCTCACCA. Translation gives CASSFGTGPSP. The complete CDR3 reads CASSFGTGPSPLFF.

Partial CDR3 DNA: TGCGCCAGCAGCTTGGCCGAGGGGTCCTCGTTACGTCGTGAG. It is translated as CASSLAEGSSLRRE. The whole CDR3 is CASSLAEGSSLRREQFF. V usage is TRBV5-1 and J usage is TRBJ2-1, with D perhaps TRBD1 or TRBD2 (5 bases each). The sequence runs out 3 residues before the end of the CDR3; the remainder is reconstructed from the germline J gene. The CDR3 consists of 17 residues. The germline gives CDR1 SGHRS, CDR2 YFSETQ. The ends were cut back, 0 bases at V and 9 bases at J, with 22 bases in the middle.

A remark on this clone: The read halts 3 residues ahead of the CDR3 end, with the missing end drawn from the germline J gene. This chain connects TRBV10-2 to TRBJ1-2, with a possible D match to TRBD1 (6 bases). The germline gives CDR1 WSHSY, CDR2 SAAADI. This CDR3 is 13 amino acids long. Trimming left V 10 bases short and J 2 bases short, with 14 bases between. CDR3 region: CATNDRFNYGYTF. The sequenced part of the CDR3 DNA is TGCGCCACCAATGACAGGTTCAACTATGGC.

A note on this clone: The CDR3 end falls 3 residues outside the read, so it is completed with the germline J gene. This chain uses TRBV19 with TRBJ2-3, with no clear D. CDR1 and CDR2 (germline): LNHDA, SQIVND (reference sequence). Trimming shortened V by 10 bases and J by 2 bases, and 13 bases separated the two germline ends. The CDR3 runs to 13 residues. The CDR3 bases that were read are TGTGCCACTCGATCGGCGGCCACAGATACG. Translating gives CATRSAATDT. The whole CDR3 protein reads CATRSAATDTQYF.

Comments on this clone: The CDR3 end is not reached by the read, which stops 3 residues before it; the germline J gene fills it in. The J gene is TRBJ1-4, the V gene TRBV20-1; tentative D call: TRBD1 (6 bases). Trimming removed 5 bases from V and 2 bases from J, with 18 bases in between. The CDR3 spans 16 residues. Germline CDR1 DFQATT, CDR2 SNEGSKA (reference sequence). The CDR3 loop reads CSASGAKGETNEKLFF. The CDR3 DNA, read in part, is TGCAGTGCTTCTGGGGCGAAGGGGGAGACTAATGAAAAA.

With respect to this clone: The read falls 3 residues short of the CDR3 end, and the missing part is taken from the germline J gene. This chain links TRBV30 with TRBJ1-5, with D unresolved. CDR1 and CDR2 (germline): GTSNPN, SVGIG (reference sequence). V dropped 5 bases and J dropped 5 bases, with 10 bases sitting between them. The CDR3 has 12 residues. CDR3 DNA (partial): TGTGCCTGGTCCCAGAGAGATCAGCCC. It is translated as CAWSQRDQP. The full CDR3 protein is CAWSQRDQPQHF.

As to this clone: The read is 3 residues too short to cover the CDR3 end, so that end is filled in from the germline J gene. The V gene is TRBV5-4, the J gene TRBJ1-2; D may be TRBD1 (5 bases). From germline, CDR1 is SGHNT and CDR2 YYREEE (reference sequence). Trimming removed 4 bases from V and 6 bases from J, with 10 bases in between. The CDR3 spans 12 residues. The chain's CDR3 is CASSLGPHGYTF. Partial CDR3 DNA: TGTGCCAGCAGCCTGGGGCCCCATGGC.

For this clone: The read terminates 3 residues ahead of where the CDR3 ends, so the germline J gene completes it. The V call is TRBV4-1, the J call TRBJ1-2, with a weak D call TRBD1 (5 bases). Germline CDR1 reads MGHRA; CDR2 reads YSYEKL. Deletions cut 0 bases from V and 2 bases from J, with 13 bases between. The CDR3 spans 16 residues. CDR3 region: CASSQEGTEINYGYTF. The CDR3 DNA, read in part, is TGCGCCAGCAGCCAAGAAGGGACTGAAATAAACTATGGC.

Note on this clone: The CDR3 is cut off 3 residues early in the read; its end comes from the germline J gene. The chain joins TRBV10-3 to TRBJ2-2; maybe TRBD1 (5 bases). The CDR3 covers 13 residues. Trimming stripped 11 bases from V and 3 bases from J, with 13 bases between. Germline V gives CDR1 ENHRY, CDR2 SYGVKD. Partial CDR3 DNA: TGTGCCGTGGGGCAACGGGACACCGGGGAG. Its protein is CAVGQRDTGE. The whole CDR3 sequence reads CAVGQRDTGELFF.

To note about this clone: The CDR3 end is not reached by the read, which stops 3 residues before it; the germline J gene fills it in. The chain carries TRBV5-1 and TRBJ2-2; D might be TRBD2 (6 bases). V shed 1 base and J shed 4 bases, with 8 bases lying between them. Germline CDR1 and CDR2: SGHRS and YFSETQ. CDR3 length: 14 residues. The CDR3 loop is CASSLSGRTGELFF. Partial CDR3 DNA: TGCGCCAGCAGCTTGAGCGGGCGCACCGGGGAG.

This clone shows up as medium-sized by frequency. The observed sequence ends 3 residues before the CDR3 terminus, with the missing tail filled in from the germline J gene. The rearrangement joins TRBV19 to TRBJ1-2; 12 nucleotides agree with TRBD1. Germline loops: CDR1 LNHDA, CDR2 SQIVND (reference sequence). This CDR3 has 16 amino acids. J lost 0 bases, V lost 5 bases, and 4 bases had no gene match. CDR3 bases read: TGTGCCAGTAGTCCGGGACAGGGGGCTACTAACTATGGC. Amino acid sequence: CASSPGQGATNYG. The whole CDR3 protein is CASSPGQGATNYGYTF.

Details on this clone: The CDR3 end lies 3 residues beyond the end of the read and is filled in from the germline J gene. This chain uses TRBV9 with TRBJ2-3, with D unclear. The germline V and J ends were trimmed by 2 bases and 2 bases, with 12 bases remaining between them. The CDR3 spans 15 residues. Germline lookup yields CDR1 SGDLS and CDR2 YYNGEE. The CDR3 reads CASSVDPSNTDTQYF. Partial CDR3 DNA: TGTGCCAGCAGCGTTGATCCCAGTAACACAGATACG.

For this clone: The DNA ends 3 residues before the CDR3 does, and the rest of the CDR3 is filled in from the germline J gene. The chain couples TRBV19 to TRBJ2-6; 7 bases match TRBD1. V was clipped by 3 bases and J by 1 base; unmatched bases: 9. The CDR3 runs to 18 residues. Germline V gene sequence: CDR1 LNHDA, CDR2 SQIVND (reference sequence). Incomplete CDR3 DNA: TGTGCCAGTAGTATTCGGCAGGGGGAAGTTTCTGGGGCCAACGTC. It codes for CASSIRQGEVSGANV. The whole CDR3 reads CASSIRQGEVSGANVLTF.

Of note for this clone: The read terminates 3 residues ahead of where the CDR3 ends, so the germline J gene completes it. The chain carries TRBV7-2 and TRBJ1-4; D is possibly TRBD1 (5 bases). There are 14 residues in the CDR3. CDR1 and CDR2 from the germline V gene are SGHTA and FQGNSA. CDR3 DNA, as far as it was read: TGTGCCAGCAGCTTACGACAGATTAATTCACCA. It is translated as CASSLRQINSP. The entire CDR3 protein is CASSLRQINSPLFF.

As for this clone: The CDR3 goes on 3 residues after the read ends, and that part is filled in from the germline J gene. The chain carries TRBV19 and TRBJ2-6; 7 bases are shared with TRBD1. The CDR3 contains 16 residues. Germline CDR1 LNHDA, CDR2 SQIVND (reference sequence). V lost 6 bases and J lost 4; bases outside the gene matches: 9. CDR3 residues: CASSLTGAQGANVLTF. The covered CDR3 bases are TGTGCCAGTAGCCTAACAGGGGCGCAGGGGGCCAACGTC.

Measured by frequency, this clone is medium-sized. The DNA read from the CDR3 is TGTGCCTCATCACAGGGGCACACAGATACG. This translates into CASSQGHTDT. The full CDR3 reads CASSQGHTDTQYF. The chain joins TRBV10-3 to TRBJ2-3; TRBD1 matches at 7 bases. The observed sequence ends 3 residues before the CDR3 terminus, with the missing tail filled in from the germline J gene. Trimming removed 11 bases from V and 2 bases from J; junction bases left unmatched: 7. The CDR3 loop spans 13 amino acids. CDR1 ENHRY and CDR2 SYGVKD come from the germline V gene.

With respect to this clone: The CDR3 end lies 3 residues beyond the end of the read and is filled in from the germline J gene. The chain recombines TRBV20-1 with TRBJ1-5, with D perhaps matching TRBD1 (6 bases). The CDR3 totals 12 residues. V lost 6 bases and J 3 bases, leaving 9 bases between the germline ends. CDR1 and CDR2 (germline): DFQATT, SNEGSKA (reference sequence). The DNA read from the CDR3 is TGCAGTGCGAGGGACAACAATCAGCCC. Protein sequence: CSARDNNQP. From start to end, the CDR3 is CSARDNNQPQHF.

In regard to this clone: The read halts 3 residues ahead of the CDR3 end, with the missing end drawn from the germline J gene. The chain couples TRBV10-2 to TRBJ2-5; tentatively, D is TRBD2 (5 bases). Per germline, CDR1 WSHSY and CDR2 SAAADI. Trimming cost V 5 bases and J 4 bases, with 14 bases left between them. This CDR3 is 14 amino acids long. The CDR3 DNA, read in part, is TGCGCCAGCAGTTCACTAGGTCCGGCAGAGACC. It specifies CASSSLGPAET. The full CDR3 protein reads CASSSLGPAETQYF.

As to this clone: The read ends 3 residues early relative to the CDR3; the germline J gene fills the gap. This chain connects TRBV30 to TRBJ2-2; D perhaps matches TRBD2 (6 bases). The germline V and J ends were trimmed by 4 bases and 1 base, with 16 bases remaining between them. The CDR3 runs to 16 residues. Germline V gene sequence: CDR1 GTSNPN, CDR2 SVGIG (reference sequence). The covered CDR3 bases are TGTGCCTGGACCGGTGGTAGCGGAAGGAACACCGGGGAG. This codes for CAWTGGSGRNTGE. The full CDR3 sequence reads CAWTGGSGRNTGELFF.

As concerns this clone: The sequenced fragment ends 3 residues before the CDR3 boundary, so the rest is inferred from the germline J gene. The chain couples TRBV5-1 to TRBJ1-4, with D perhaps TRBD1 (5 bases). Trimming stripped 7 bases from V and 4 bases from J, with 11 bases between. CDR1 is SGHRS and CDR2 is YFSETQ in the germline V gene. The CDR3 has 13 amino acids. CDR3 DNA, as far as it was read: TGCGCCAGCGCGACAGCCTTTAATGAAAAA. Translation gives CASATAFNEK. Given in full, the CDR3 is CASATAFNEKLFF. Looking up the rest from reference TRBV5-1 and TRBJ1-4 gives the full variable domain: KAGVTQTPRYLIKTRGQQVTLSCSPISGHRSVSWYQQTPGQGLQFLFEYFSETQRNKGNFPGRFSGRQFSNSRSEMNVSTLELGDSALYLCASATAFNEKLFFGSGTQLSVL.